Below, 4 T cell receptor beta chains from the same sample are listed, as sequenced in a study of chemoradiotherapy in HPV16-positive cancers. Assay: immunoSEQ multiplex PCR; the TCRdb copy retains only in-frame clones and omits some. Altogether some 11,000 clones are present, nearly 90% being singletons, with the ten largest covering 2.5% to 3%. The sample was collected from a patient who underwent chemoradiotherapy. Receptors were obtained from a human donor with HPV-associated anogenital cancer.

The chain combines TRBV6-5 with TRBJ1-2; perhaps TRBD1 as D (6 bases). V was pared by 3 bases and J by 4 bases, with 12 bases between. The CDR3 spans 14 residues. Germline CDR1 is MNHEY and CDR2 is SVGAGI. This CDR3 is CASSYGGSFYGYTF. The CDR3 bases are TGTGCCAGCAGTTATGGGGGCAGTTTCTATGGCTACACCTTC.

The rearrangement joins TRBV6-4 to TRBJ2-1; 10 positions match TRBD2. Per germline, CDR1 MRHNA and CDR2 SNTAGT. With 4 bases clipped from V and 6 bases from J, the junction kept 3 bases outside the gene matches. The CDR3 covers 14 residues. The CDR3 nucleotides are TGTGCCAGCAGTGTAGCGGGAGGTCGCAATGAGCAGTTCTTC. As protein: CASSVAGGRNEQFF.

The V and J genes are TRBV6-6 and TRBJ1-1; D remains ambiguous. CDR1 and CDR2 (germline): MNHNY, SVGAGI (reference sequence). The CDR3 is 16 amino acids. Trimming pared 2 bases from V and 1 base from J, leaving 14 bases between. This CDR3 is CASSYPDGLRNTEAFF. CDR3 nucleotide sequence: TGTGCCAGCAGTTACCCGGACGGCCTCCGGAACACTGAAGCTTTCTTT.

In this sample, this clone is large. A read error may account for a junction end that differs from germline. The chain carries TRBV25-1 and TRBJ1-1; TRBD1 might be the D (5 bases). Looked up from germline, CDR1 is MGHDK and CDR2 is SYGVNS. The CDR3 has 14 amino acids. This chain's CDR3 is CASSDVRDAPDAFF. As DNA, the CDR3 is TGTGCCAGCAGTGATGTCAGGGACGCCCCTGATGCTTTCTTT.